One sample yielded the 6 T cell receptor beta chains listed below, sequenced in a study of blood T cells in healthy people across ages. Alongside a J-beta primer mix, a sample-barcoded 5' primer served in a second PCR lasting about 7 to 11 cycles. TCRdb recomputed calls from the 5' RACE reads with MiXCR, one row per CDR3 protein. The data contain hundreds of thousands of distinct CDR3 sequences, roughly 50% of them singletons. Sequencing input: blood. These receptors originate from a woman aged 60 to 75 in good health.

This clonotype has just a few counts. J is TRBJ2-5 and V is TRBV28; D ambiguous. The last part of the DNA fits TRBJ2-7 better; the J call may be wrong. Germline V gene data show CDR1 as MDHEN and CDR2 as SYDVKM. This CDR3 has 12 amino acids. CDR3 sequence (DNA): TGTGCCAGCAGTTCTGTCGTCTACGAGCAGTACTTC. It encodes CASSSVVYEQYF.

This clonotype was counted only a few times. The chain couples TRBV7-3 to TRBJ2-5; D unclear. Germline values: CDR1 SGHTA, CDR2 FQGTGA. The CDR3 runs 13 residues. Trimming cost V 5 bases and J 1 base, with 8 bases left between them. The DNA for the CDR3 is TGTGCCAGCAGCCGTAGGGCCCAAGAGACCCAGTACTTC. Translation: CASSRRAQETQYF.

The J gene is TRBJ1-5, the V gene TRBV20-1; D may be TRBD1 (6 bases). Trimming shortened V by 6 bases and J by 3 bases, and 15 bases separated the two germline ends. The CDR3 totals 14 residues. Germline V gene data show CDR1 as DFQATT and CDR2 as SNEGSKA (reference sequence). The CDR3 loop is CSARGTTINQPQHF. CDR3 sequence (DNA): TGCAGTGCAAGGGGGACGACTATCAATCAGCCCCAGCATTTT.

This clonotype has a handful of counts. The rearrangement uses TRBV6-1 and TRBJ2-7, with 9 bases fitting TRBD2. The junction had 20 bases not matched to a gene; V was cut back by 6 bases and J by 5 bases. This CDR3 region has 18 residues. Germline V gives CDR1 MNHNS, CDR2 SASEGT. The CDR3 region has the DNA TGTGCCAGCAGACTTCTACGACCTCGCGGGAGGGTAAACCACGAGCAGTACTTC. Translated, it gives CASRLLRPRGRVNHEQYF.

V is TRBV10-3 and J is TRBJ2-3; 7 bases are shared with TRBD2. This CDR3 is 13 amino acids long. Germline CDR1 is ENHRY and CDR2 is SYGVKD. The J segment lost 0 bases and the V segment lost 8 bases, leaving 2 bases of the junction unmatched. CDR3 nucleotide sequence: TGTGCCATCCAAGCGGGAAGCACAGATACGCAGTATTTT. Its protein product is CAIQAGSTDTQYF.

This chain joins TRBV29-1 and TRBJ1-1; possible D gene TRBD1, 5 bases. Germline CDR1 and CDR2: SQVTM and ANQGSEA. The CDR3 runs to 12 residues. In nucleotides, the CDR3 is TGCGCAGGTGGGGGGGAGGGGACTGAAGCTTTCTTT. Translating it yields CAGGGEGTEAFF.